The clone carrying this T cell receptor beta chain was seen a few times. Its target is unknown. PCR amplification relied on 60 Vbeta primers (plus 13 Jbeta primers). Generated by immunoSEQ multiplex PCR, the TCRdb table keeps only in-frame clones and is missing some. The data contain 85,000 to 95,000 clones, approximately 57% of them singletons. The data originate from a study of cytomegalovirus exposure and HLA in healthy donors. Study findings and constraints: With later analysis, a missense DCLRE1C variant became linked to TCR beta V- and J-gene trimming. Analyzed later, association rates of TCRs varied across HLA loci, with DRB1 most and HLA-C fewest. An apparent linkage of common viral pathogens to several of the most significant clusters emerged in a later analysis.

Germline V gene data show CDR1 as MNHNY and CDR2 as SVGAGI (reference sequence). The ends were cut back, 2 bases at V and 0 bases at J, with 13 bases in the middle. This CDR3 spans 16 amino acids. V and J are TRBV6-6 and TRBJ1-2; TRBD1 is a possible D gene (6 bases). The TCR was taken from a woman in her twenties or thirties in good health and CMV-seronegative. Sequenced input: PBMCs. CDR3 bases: TGTGCCAGCAGTTACCCGGACAGCGGATCTAACTATGGCTACACCTTC. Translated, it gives CASSYPDSGSNYGYTF.